This TCR beta chain was recovered during a study of T cells in Graves' hyperthyroidism and ophthalmopathy. Study-level findings and limits: The model forecast ophthalmopathy, anticipating it by a median about 6.5 months before onset.

Points on this clonotype: Antigen: not known.

Amplification yielded TCR beta CDR3 regions, with RNA transcripts as the source. TCR CDR3 regions were first amplified by RT-PCR with HTBI primers. TCRdb called the multiplex PCR reads again in MiXCR, with one record for every CDR3 protein. The repertoire consists of some 740,000 distinct CDR3 sequences, with around 15% occurring once and the leading ten covering about 9.4%. Lactation, pregnancy, other autoimmune disease or uncontrolled infection led to exclusion of patients. V lost 6 bases to trimming and J lost 5 bases; unmatched junction nucleotides: 11. The CDR3 loop spans 16 amino acids. Material: blood. The receptor was derived from a woman younger than 35 with Graves' hyperthyroidism. The chain employs TRBV12-3 or TRBV12-4 and TRBJ2-3; 10 positions agree with TRBD2. CDR3 in DNA: TGTGCCAGCAGCCTCGGGCTCCTAGCGGGAGAAGATACGCAGTATTTT. This encodes CASSLGLLAGEDTQYF.